This T cell receptor (beta chain) originates from a study of blood T cell repertoires in COVID-19. This CDR3 has 11 amino acids. The germline gives CDR1 GTSNPN, CDR2 SVGIG (reference sequence). Data came from immunoSEQ multiplex PCR; TCRdb stores just in-frame clones and leaves some out. The sample holds roughly 140,000 clones, about 83% seen once. The sample consisted of peripheral blood. The rearrangement links TRBV30 to TRBJ1-4; the D is unclear. The clonotype originates from a woman in her 40s with acute or convalescent COVID-19. In nucleotides, the CDR3 is TGTGGATCAGAGCGGGGAGAAAAACTGTTTTTT. This encodes CGSERGEKLFF. The variable domain in full, with the rest retrieved from reference TRBV30 and TRBJ1-4, is SQTIHQWPATLVQPVGSPLSLECTVEGTSNPNLYWYRQAAGRGLQLLFYSVGIGQISSEVPQNLSASRPQDRQFILSSKKLLLSDSGFYLCGSERGEKLFFGSGTQLSVL.